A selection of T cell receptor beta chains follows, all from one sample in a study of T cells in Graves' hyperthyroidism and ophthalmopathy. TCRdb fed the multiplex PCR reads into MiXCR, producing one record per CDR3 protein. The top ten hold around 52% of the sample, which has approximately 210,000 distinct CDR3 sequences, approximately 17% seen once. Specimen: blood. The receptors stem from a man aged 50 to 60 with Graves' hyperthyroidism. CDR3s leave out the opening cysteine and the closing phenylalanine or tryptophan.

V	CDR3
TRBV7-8	ASSLRGIGPIPYEQY
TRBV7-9	ASSAAKFKLSTDTQY
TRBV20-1	SAPPPLTLQETQY
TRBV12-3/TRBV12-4	ASSPIGTSGQHRDEQF
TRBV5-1	ASSLDGTYGYT
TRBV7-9	ASSPSFVEYEQY
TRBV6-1	ASSRGGAGETQY
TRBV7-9	ASSSPLAGDKDTQY
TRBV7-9	ASSLFSGEGGYT
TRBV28	ASSFGGAGDFSYNEQF
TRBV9	ASSPPPRGQQNIQY
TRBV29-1	SVEDLRASGRGGSYNEQF
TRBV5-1	ASSAFLAGGGEQY
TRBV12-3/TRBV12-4	ASILGGQLRTEAF
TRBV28	ASSFRGLARDTQY
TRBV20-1	SAWDRGVLAGGAKRETQY
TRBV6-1	ASSEGGSGELF
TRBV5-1	ASSPTGQGFEQY
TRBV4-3	ASSLGGAGDQETQY
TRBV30	AWSLLSSYNEQF
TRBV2	ASKDRGGTEAF
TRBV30	AWSLGPPYEQY
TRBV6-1	ASSDRMRNTGELF
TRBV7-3	ASSSPGGYGYT
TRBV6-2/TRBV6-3	ASSGRTNEKLF
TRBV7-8	ASSLGGGLDYEQY
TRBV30	AWSPRQGIAPKETQY
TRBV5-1	ASSSTGGSGNTIY
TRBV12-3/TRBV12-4	ASSLGQGRGYT
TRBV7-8	ASSSEFSNQPQH
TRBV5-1	ASSLASTGDTQY
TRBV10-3	AIRFSQGNEQF
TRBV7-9	ASSSSGGLDEQF
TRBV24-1	ATSGTGVRSEQF
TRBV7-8	ASSLMEVEKLF
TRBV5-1	ASSTGTGGQPQH
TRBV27	ASSSPGLAGVRSEQF
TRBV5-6	ASSSGTGGYGYT
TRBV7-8	ASSLFGPGSYEQY
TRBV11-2	ASSFESGWLGGYT
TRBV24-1	ATSDVRTSGRQHYNEQF
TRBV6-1	ASRRGRAQIITDTQY
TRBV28	ASSLLGAQGNTEAF
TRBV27	ASSFLGLKVGANVLT
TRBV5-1	ASSTGQGASNEKLF
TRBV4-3	ASGSGGANVLT
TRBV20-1	SAGAGTSFYNGQF
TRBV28	ASSSGQSGETQY
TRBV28	ASSWTGRQETQY